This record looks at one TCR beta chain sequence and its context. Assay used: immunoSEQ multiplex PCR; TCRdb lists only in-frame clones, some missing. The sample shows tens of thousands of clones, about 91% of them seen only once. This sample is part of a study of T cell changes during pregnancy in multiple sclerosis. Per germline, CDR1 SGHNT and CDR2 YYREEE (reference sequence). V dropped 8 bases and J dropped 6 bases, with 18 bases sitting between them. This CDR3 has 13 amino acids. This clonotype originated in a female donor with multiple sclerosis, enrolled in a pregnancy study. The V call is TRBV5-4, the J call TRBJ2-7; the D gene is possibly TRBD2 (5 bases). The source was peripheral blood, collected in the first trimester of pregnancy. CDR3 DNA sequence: TGTGCCAGTTGGACGGTAGCGTCAAGCGAGCAGTACTTC. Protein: CASWTVASSEQYF.